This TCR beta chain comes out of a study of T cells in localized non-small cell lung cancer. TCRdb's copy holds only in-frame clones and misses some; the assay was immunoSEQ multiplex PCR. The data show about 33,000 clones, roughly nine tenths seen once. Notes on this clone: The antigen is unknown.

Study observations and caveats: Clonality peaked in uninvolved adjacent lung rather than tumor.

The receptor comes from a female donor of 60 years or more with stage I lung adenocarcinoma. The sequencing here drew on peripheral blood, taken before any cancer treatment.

The CDR3 nucleotides read TGTGCCAGCAGCTTAGTGGGGGTAGCGAACACTGAAGCTTTCTTT. Translating it yields CASSLVGVANTEAFF. This rearrangement joins TRBV7-9 to TRBJ1-1; tentatively, D is TRBD1 (5 bases). From germline, CDR1 is SEHNR and CDR2 FQNEAQ (reference sequence). The CDR3 has 15 residues. V was pared by 1 base and J by 1 base, with 10 bases between.